The 23 T cell receptor beta chains in this list originate from one sample, sequenced in a study of OX40 agonist ivuxolimab in advanced cancers. Assay used: immunoSEQ multiplex PCR; TCRdb lists only in-frame clones, some missing. Of just over 50,000 clones in the sample, 80% to 85% were seen once. The sample consisted of CD4+ or CD8+ T cells sorted from blood, taken in a trial of the OX40 agonist ivuxolimab. The receptor source for this set is an adult with an advanced solid tumor such as melanoma, head and neck, liver or kidney cancer.

The chain carries TRBV5-6 and TRBJ2-3, with TRBD2 identical over 10 bases. Germline CDR1 SGHDT, CDR2 YYEEEE. The V and J ends lost 1 base and 0 bases, in that order; junction bases with no gene match: 8. This CDR3 contains 18 residues. The CDR3 is CASSLWLAGASSTDTQYF. The CDR3 DNA reads as TGTGCCAGCAGCTTGTGGCTAGCGGGGGCCTCAAGCACAGATACGCAGTATTTT.

The chain links TRBV18 to TRBJ2-3; 8 positions agree with TRBD2. The CDR3 contains 16 residues. After removal of 1 base from V and 4 bases from J, the junction contained 7 bases not matched to a gene. Per the germline V gene, CDR1 is KGHSH and CDR2 is LQKENI. The CDR3 DNA is TGTGCCAGCTCACCACTATTGACTAGCGACGCAGATACGCAGTATTTT. Translation gives CASSPLLTSDADTQYF.

This clone was found a few times. The gene calls are TRBV27 and TRBJ1-6; no clear D. The CDR3 contains 13 residues. Trimming took off 3 bases at V and 7 bases at J, with 7 bases between the two ends. The germline CDR1 and CDR2 sequences are MNHEY and SMNVEV (reference sequence). Here the CDR3 DNA reads TGTGCCAGCAGTTTTAGAGCCAATTCACCCCTCCACTTT. This gives the protein CASSFRANSPLHF.

The rearrangement links TRBV4-2 to TRBJ2-3; 11 nucleotides line up with TRBD2. This CDR3 contains 20 residues. Germline CDR1 and CDR2: LGHNA and YNFKEQ. The ends lost 1 base at V and 1 base at J; junction bases unmatched: 13. The CDR3 loop reads CASSQGKGSGGAGGTDTQYF. CDR3 coding DNA: TGTGCCAGCAGCCAAGGCAAGGGTAGCGGGGGGGCCGGGGGCACAGATACGCAGTATTTT.

This chain links TRBV6-1 with TRBJ2-4, with 10 bases identical to TRBD2. V gave up 7 bases and J gave up 10 bases; unmatched junction bases: 7. Germline V gene sequence: CDR1 MNHNS, CDR2 SASEGT. The CDR3 spans 13 residues. The CDR3 DNA sequence: TGTGCCAGCATTAGGACTAGCGGAGGGATTCAGTACTTC. Translation gives CASIRTSGGIQYF.

V gene TRBV7-2 combines with J gene TRBJ2-6; tentatively, D is TRBD1 (6 bases). Trimming left V 3 bases short and J 4 bases short, with 13 bases between. The CDR3 has 16 residues. The germline V gene encodes CDR1 SGHTA and CDR2 FQGNSA. DNA for the CDR3: TGTGCCAGCAGCTTGTCGTTGGGGGCCGGGGCCAACGTCCTGACTTTC. Protein sequence: CASSLSLGAGANVLTF.

The rearrangement joins TRBV5-1 to TRBJ1-1, with D possibly TRBD1 on 5 matching bases. V lost 0 bases to trimming and J lost 3 bases, with 9 bases between them. Germline assignment: CDR1 SGHRS and CDR2 YFSETQ. The CDR3 is 14 residues long. The chain's CDR3 is CASSLGQRDTEAFF. The CDR3 DNA reads TGCGCCAGCAGCTTGGGACAGCGGGACACTGAAGCTTTCTTT.

This sequence joins TRBV5-1 and TRBJ2-7; tentatively, D is TRBD1 (6 bases). Trimming took off 4 bases at V and 5 bases at J, with 16 bases between the two ends. This CDR3 has 14 residues. Germline assignment: CDR1 SGHRS and CDR2 YFSETQ. CDR3: CASSLSQGNHEQYF. CDR3 nucleotide sequence: TGCGCCAGCAGCCTTTCCCAGGGGAACCACGAGCAGTACTTC.

This clone has more than one count but fewer than ten. V usage is TRBV19 and J usage is TRBJ2-2, with TRBD1 identical over 9 bases. The CDR3 runs 16 residues. The V gene's germline CDR1 is LNHDA and CDR2 SQIVND (reference sequence). With 3 bases clipped from V and 0 bases from J, the junction kept 2 bases outside the gene matches. The CDR3, as DNA: TGTGCCAGTAGTATCGGACAGGGGACGAACACCGGGGAGCTGTTTTTT. It translates to CASSIGQGTNTGELFF. The full variable domain, its missing parts supplied by reference TRBV19 and TRBJ2-2, is DGGITQSPKYLFRKEGQNVTLSCEQNLNHDAMYWYRQDPGQGLRLIYYSQIVNDFQKGDIAEGYSVSREKKESFPLTVTSAQKNPTAFYLCASSIGQGTNTGELFFGEGSRLTVL.

This chain connects TRBV7-6 to TRBJ2-1, with 9 positions matching TRBD2. V lost 5 bases and J lost 9; bases outside the gene matches: 5. The CDR3 is 13 residues long. Germline assignment: CDR1 SGHVS and CDR2 FNYEAQ. CDR3 amino acids: CASSAGLALEQFF. In DNA form, the CDR3 reads TGTGCCAGCAGCGCGGGACTAGCCCTTGAGCAGTTCTTC.

CDR3 residues: CASSLKGIGETQYF. CDR3 coding DNA: TGTGCCAGCAGTTTAAAGGGAATTGGGGAGACCCAGTACTTC. J is TRBJ2-5 and V is TRBV27; D ambiguous. This CDR3 has 14 amino acids. V shed 2 bases and J shed 5 bases, with 12 bases lying between them. CDR1 and CDR2 (germline): MNHEY, SMNVEV (reference sequence).

This CDR3 is CASSQPGGGQGNGYTF. The DNA of the CDR3 is TGCGCCAGCAGCCAGCCTGGAGGGGGACAGGGGAATGGCTACACCTTC. This chain joins TRBV4-3 and TRBJ1-2; 10 bases align to TRBD1. The ends lost 3 bases at V and 6 bases at J; junction bases unmatched: 10. The CDR3 is 16 amino acids. Germline V gives CDR1 LGHNA, CDR2 YSLEER.

This sequence joins TRBV5-4 and TRBJ2-5; no reliable D call. Germline assignment: CDR1 SGHNT and CDR2 YYREEE (reference sequence). This CDR3 spans 14 amino acids. Trimming left V 1 base short and J 4 bases short, with 11 bases between. The CDR3: CASSLRSVGETQYF. DNA of the CDR3: TGTGCCAGCAGCTTGCGAAGCGTCGGAGAGACCCAGTACTTC. The whole variable domain, remainder taken from reference TRBV5-4 and TRBJ2-5, is ETGVTQSPTHLIKTRGQQVTLRCSSQSGHNTVSWYQQALGQGPQFIFQYYREEENGRGNFPPRFSGLQFPNYSSELNVNALELDDSALYLCASSLRSVGETQYFGPGTRLLVL.

The chain links TRBV4-1 to TRBJ1-1, with 11 bases aligning to TRBD1. The CDR3 has 15 amino acids. V dropped 3 bases and J dropped 4; count of bases not matched to a gene: 4. Germline V CDR1 and CDR2: MGHRA, YSYEKL. The CDR3 reads CASSHLGTGGTEAFF. In DNA, the CDR3 is TGCGCCAGCAGCCACCTCGGGACAGGGGGCACTGAAGCTTTCTTT.

This chain links TRBV5-1 with TRBJ2-5; 8 nucleotides align to TRBD2. Germline CDR1 is SGHRS and CDR2 is YFSETQ. The trim removed 0 bases at V and 5 bases at J, leaving 9 bases unmatched. The CDR3 runs to 16 residues. The CDR3 nucleotides read TGCGCCAGCAGCTTGGATATTCGGGGGGGCCTGGAGACCCAGTACTTC. Amino acid sequence: CASSLDIRGGLETQYF.

The chain is built from TRBV12-5 and TRBJ2-3; 13 bases are a match to TRBD2. From germline, CDR1 is LGHNT and CDR2 FRNRAP. V lost 2 bases, J lost 2 bases, and 7 bases stayed unmatched. CDR3 length: 18 residues. The CDR3, as DNA: TGTGCTAGTGGTTTGCCCCTCACTAGCGGGGGGGCCACAGATACGCAGTATTTT. This translates into CASGLPLTSGGATDTQYF.

The chain combines TRBV18 with TRBJ2-1; 11 bases agree with TRBD2. The CDR3 length is 15 residues. The trim removed 6 bases at V and 4 bases at J, leaving 5 bases unmatched. Germline V gene data show CDR1 as KGHSH and CDR2 as LQKENI. The CDR3 loop reads CASSPGTSGYNEQFF. The CDR3 region has the DNA TGTGCCAGCTCCCCAGGGACTAGCGGTTACAATGAGCAGTTCTTC.

The V call is TRBV12-5, the J call TRBJ2-1; 8 positions match TRBD1. There are 13 residues in the CDR3. Germline V CDR1 and CDR2: LGHNT, FRNRAP. The junction had 6 bases not matched to a gene; V was cut back by 5 bases and J by 9 bases. The DNA for the CDR3 is TGTGCTAGTGGTCCTCAGGGGGCGATTGAGCAGTTCTTC. This encodes CASGPQGAIEQFF.

V gene TRBV9 combines with J gene TRBJ2-7; D remains unclear. Trimming cost V 3 bases and J 2 bases, with 18 bases left between them. CDR1 and CDR2 (germline): SGDLS, YYNGEE. The CDR3 is made up of 16 amino acids. The CDR3 coding sequence is TGTGCCAGCAGCGCCCCCGAGGCGGCGGCAACCTACGAGCAGTACTTC. This encodes CASSAPEAAATYEQYF.

The J gene is TRBJ2-7, the V gene TRBV30; 10 bases line up with TRBD1. CDR1 and CDR2 from the germline V gene are GTSNPN and SVGIG (reference sequence). The CDR3 spans 15 residues. The V gene end was trimmed by 4 bases and the J gene end by 4 bases; junction bases not matched to a gene: 10. CDR3 bases: TGTGCCTGGATCCTCGGACAGGGGGGATATTACGAGCAGTACTTC. This sequence encodes CAWILGQGGYYEQYF.

The chain joins TRBV27 to TRBJ2-5, with TRBD2 matching over 11 bases. This CDR3 is built from 15 residues. V shed 4 bases, J shed 5 bases, and the junction held 6 bases outside the gene matches. Germline assignment: CDR1 MNHEY and CDR2 SMNVEV (reference sequence). The CDR3 here is CASSSRLAGLETQYF. DNA for the CDR3: TGTGCCAGCAGTTCTCGACTAGCGGGGCTGGAGACCCAGTACTTC.

The rearrangement joins TRBV14 to TRBJ2-6, with D tentatively TRBD2 (5 bases). This CDR3 has 17 residues. Trimming took 4 bases from V and 0 from J, leaving 13 bases between them. Germline V gene data show CDR1 as SGHDN and CDR2 as FVKESK. CDR3 amino acids: CASSRSETSSGANVLTF. Here the CDR3 DNA reads TGTGCCAGCAGCCGTTCCGAAACTAGCTCTGGGGCCAACGTCCTGACTTTC.

This clone was seen a handful of times. Other DNA sequences in the sample encode the same CDR3. The V and J genes are TRBV11-2 and TRBJ1-1; maybe TRBD1 (5 bases). Deletions cut 5 bases from V and 5 bases from J, with 15 bases between. Germline values: CDR1 SGHAT, CDR2 FQNNGV. This CDR3 is built from 14 residues. In nucleotides, the CDR3 is TGTGCCAGCAGCCGGGGACTTGGTCGGACTGAAGCTTTCTTT. Protein sequence: CASSRGLGRTEAFF. The full variable domain, completed using reference TRBV11-2 and TRBJ1-1, is EAGVAQSPRYKIIEKRQSVAFWCNPISGHATLYWYQQILGQGPKLLIQFQNNGVVDDSQLPKDRFSAERLKGVDSTLKIQPAKLEDSAVYLCASSRGLGRTEAFFGQGTRLTVV.